These T cell receptor beta chains were read from a single sample in a study of OX40 agonist ivuxolimab in advanced cancers. Using immunoSEQ multiplex PCR, the repertoire was profiled, and TCRdb retains in-frame clones only, with some absent. This sample has around 44,000 clones, with 70% to 90% found just once. The source was CD4+ or CD8+ T cells sorted from blood, collected in a trial of the OX40 agonist ivuxolimab. The receptors were gathered from an adult with an advanced solid tumor such as melanoma, head and neck, liver or kidney cancer. The CDR3 runs from the conserved cysteine through the conserved F or W. Size tells how often a clone was seen (once, few, many) or the class of an expanded clone, and some rows leave it out.

CDR3 length: 13
J gene: TRBJ2-5
V gene: TRBV7-2
clone size: -
CDR3 protein: CATVYRTGETQYF

CDR3 length: 15
J gene: TRBJ1-5
V gene: TRBV4-1
clone size: few
CDR3 protein: CASSQFQMTIGPQHF

CDR3 length: 13
J gene: TRBJ2-5
V gene: TRBV19
clone size: -
CDR3 protein: CASSASLGETQYF

CDR3 length: 15
J gene: TRBJ2-5
V gene: TRBV5-1
clone size: once
CDR3 protein: CASSFGGGPSETQYF

CDR3 length: 13
J gene: TRBJ1-1
V gene: TRBV5-8
clone size: -
CDR3 protein: CASRGRGNTEAFF

CDR3 length: 14
J gene: TRBJ2-7
V gene: TRBV5-1
clone size: -
CDR3 protein: CASSPGQGAYEQYF

CDR3 length: 16
J gene: TRBJ2-5
V gene: TRBV4-3
clone size: -
CDR3 protein: CASSQDIRGQGETQYF

CDR3 length: 20
J gene: TRBJ2-1
V gene: TRBV7-2
clone size: -
CDR3 protein: CASSLATGSRQTLGYNEQFF

CDR3 length: 18
J gene: TRBJ2-1
V gene: TRBV9
clone size: -
CDR3 protein: CASSVGLAGGNSYNEQFF

CDR3 length: 14
J gene: TRBJ2-7
V gene: TRBV7-2
clone size: once
CDR3 protein: CASSRLRTATGQYF

CDR3 length: 15
J gene: TRBJ1-2
V gene: TRBV7-2
clone size: -
CDR3 protein: CASSLRTGSNYGYTF

CDR3 length: 15
J gene: TRBJ1-3
V gene: TRBV6-5
clone size: -
CDR3 protein: CASRDLTGIGNTIYF

CDR3 length: 13
J gene: TRBJ2-5
V gene: TRBV9
clone size: -
CDR3 protein: CASSPGGQTEQYF